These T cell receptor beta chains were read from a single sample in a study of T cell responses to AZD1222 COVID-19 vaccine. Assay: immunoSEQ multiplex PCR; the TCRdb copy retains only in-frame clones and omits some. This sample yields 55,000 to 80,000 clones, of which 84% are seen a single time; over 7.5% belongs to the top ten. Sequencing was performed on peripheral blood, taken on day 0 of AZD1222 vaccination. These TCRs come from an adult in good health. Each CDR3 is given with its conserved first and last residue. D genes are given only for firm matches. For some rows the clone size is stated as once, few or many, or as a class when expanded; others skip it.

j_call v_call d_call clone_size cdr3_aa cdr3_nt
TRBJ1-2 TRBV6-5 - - CASSRGRYGYTF TGTGCCAGCAGCCGGGGCCGATATGGCTACACCTTC
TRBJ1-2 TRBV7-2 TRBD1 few CASSPRQGIDGYTF TGTGCCAGCAGCCCCCGACAGGGGATAGATGGCTACACCTTC
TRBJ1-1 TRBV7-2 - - CASSLARTVGEAFF TGTGCCAGCAGCTTAGCGCGTACAGTGGGTGAAGCTTTCTTT
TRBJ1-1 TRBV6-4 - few CASSETHSMNTEAFF TGTGCCAGCAGTGAGACCCACAGCATGAACACTGAAGCTTTCTTT
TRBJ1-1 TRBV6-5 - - CASKVTRTNTEAFF TGTGCCAGCAAGGTCACAAGAACGAACACTGAAGCTTTCTTT
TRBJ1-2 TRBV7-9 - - CASSIETDNGYTF TGTGCCAGCAGCATCGAGACAGACAATGGCTACACCTTC
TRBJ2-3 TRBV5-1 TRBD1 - CASSLIQGASTDTQYF TGCGCCAGCAGCTTAATACAGGGGGCAAGCACAGATACGCAGTATTTT
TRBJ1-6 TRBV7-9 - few CASSLARLNNSPLHF TGTGCCAGCAGCTTAGCAAGGCTGAATAATTCACCCCTCCACTTT
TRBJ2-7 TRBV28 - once CASSAPSYEQYF TGTGCCAGCAGTGCCCCCTCCTACGAGCAGTACTTC
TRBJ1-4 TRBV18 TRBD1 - CASSPPGQDNEKLFF TGTGCCAGCTCACCACCGGGACAGGATAATGAAAAACTGTTTTTT
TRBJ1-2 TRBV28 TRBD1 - CASSRQGINYGYTF TGTGCCAGCAGTCGACAGGGGATAAACTATGGCTACACCTTC
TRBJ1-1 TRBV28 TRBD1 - CASSPSGQGKNTEAFF TGTGCCAGCAGTCCATCGGGACAGGGTAAAAACACTGAAGCTTTCTTT
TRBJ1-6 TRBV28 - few CATRGQVNSPLHF TGTGCCACCCGGGGGCAGGTAAATTCACCCCTCCACTTT
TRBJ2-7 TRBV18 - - CASSPAVNPGEQYF TGTGCCAGCTCACCGGCCGTGAATCCGGGCGAGCAGTACTTC
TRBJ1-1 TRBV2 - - CASSEALGGPGRNEAFF TGTGCCAGCAGTGAAGCGCTGGGAGGACCTGGGAGGAATGAAGCTTTCTTT
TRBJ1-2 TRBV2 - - CASTTTRRGYTF TGTGCCAGCACAACGACCCGGAGGGGCTACACCTTC
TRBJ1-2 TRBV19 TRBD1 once CASRNRGGYGYTF TGTGCCAGTAGGAACAGGGGAGGCTATGGCTACACCTTC
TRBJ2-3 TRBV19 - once CASSEGSGDADTQYF TGTGCCAGTAGTGAAGGTTCAGGGGATGCAGATACGCAGTATTTT
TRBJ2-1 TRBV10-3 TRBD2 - CAISDPRSGGYNEQFF TGTGCCATCAGTGATCCGAGGAGCGGGGGGTACAATGAGCAGTTCTTC
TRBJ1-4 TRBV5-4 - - CASSGRGGVHEKLFF TGTGCCAGCAGCGGACGCGGGGGAGTCCATGAAAAACTGTTTTTT
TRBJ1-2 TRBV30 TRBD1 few CAWSEGQGYGYTF TGTGCCTGGAGTGAGGGACAGGGGTATGGCTACACCTTC
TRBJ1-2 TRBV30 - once CAWTREAYGYTF TGTGCCTGGACTCGGGAGGCCTATGGCTACACCTTC
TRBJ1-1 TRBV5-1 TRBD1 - CASSPGQGDTEAFF TGCGCCAGCAGCCCTGGACAGGGGGACACTGAAGCTTTCTTT
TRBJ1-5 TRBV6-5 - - CASIEWGNQPQHF TGTGCCAGCATCGAGTGGGGCAATCAGCCCCAGCATTTT
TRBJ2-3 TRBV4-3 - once CASSQASYGGTDTQYF TGCGCCAGCAGCCAAGCGAGTTACGGGGGAACAGATACGCAGTATTTT
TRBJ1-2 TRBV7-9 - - CATLGGYYGYTF TGTGCCACCCTGGGGGGTTACTATGGCTACACCTTC
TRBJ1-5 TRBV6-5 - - CASSYSGGRGQPQHF TGTGCCAGCAGTTACTCCGGGGGCAGGGGTCAGCCCCAGCATTTT
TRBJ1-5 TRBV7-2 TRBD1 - CASRSPGGANQPQHF TGTGCCAGCAGGTCGCCAGGGGGTGCAAATCAGCCCCAGCATTTT
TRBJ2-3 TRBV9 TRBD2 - CASSVYGLAGGSDTQYF TGTGCCAGCAGCGTTTACGGGCTAGCGGGGGGGTCAGATACGCAGTATTTT
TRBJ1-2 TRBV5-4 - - CASSLTGGASGYTF TGTGCCAGCAGCTTAACGGGGGGGGCTAGTGGCTACACCTTC
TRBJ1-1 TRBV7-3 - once CASSPSGNTEAFF TGTGCCAGCAGCCCCTCGGGGAACACTGAAGCTTTCTTT
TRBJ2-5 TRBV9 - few CASSVGNVGAETQYF TGTGCCAGCAGCGTGGGAAACGTGGGGGCGGAGACCCAGTACTTC
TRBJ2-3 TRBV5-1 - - CASSLLLDNTDTQYF TGCGCCAGCAGCTTGCTCCTAGATAACACAGATACGCAGTATTTT
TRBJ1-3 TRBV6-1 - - CASRQPSSGNTIYF TGTGCCAGTAGACAGCCGAGCTCTGGAAACACCATATATTTT
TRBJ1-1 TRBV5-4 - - CASSSGLGGGTEAFF TGTGCCAGCAGCTCCGGGTTGGGGGGGGGCACTGAAGCTTTCTTT
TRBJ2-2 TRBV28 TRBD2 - CASSPRGLAGRTGELFF TGTGCCAGCAGTCCGCGGGGACTAGCGGGGCGGACCGGGGAGCTGTTTTTT
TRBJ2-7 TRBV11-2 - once CASSSSDSYEQYF TGTGCCAGCAGCTCCTCCGACAGCTACGAGCAGTACTTC
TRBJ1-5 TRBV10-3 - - CAISESGLYQPQHF TGTGCCATCAGTGAGTCAGGGTTATATCAGCCCCAGCATTTT
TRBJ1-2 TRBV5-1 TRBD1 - CASSPGTGRGGYTF TGCGCCAGCAGCCCCGGGACAGGGAGGGGTGGCTACACCTTC
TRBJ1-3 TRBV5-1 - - CASSLAGKIYF TGCGCCAGCAGCTTGGCCGGGAAGATATATTTT